A single sample gave rise to the 26 T cell receptor beta chains below, sequenced in a study of cytomegalovirus exposure and HLA in healthy donors. PCR employed 60 Vbeta and 13 Jbeta primers. Repertoires were generated with immunoSEQ multiplex PCR, while TCRdb's copy carries only in-frame clones and drops some. The data contain 200,000 or so clones, roughly 77% of them seen just once; the ten biggest clones take up approximately 0.39%. What was sequenced was PBMCs. Receptor source: a male donor in good health and CMV-seropositive.

This chain uses TRBV5-4 with TRBJ2-3, with a possible D match to TRBD2 (6 bases). V dropped 9 bases and J dropped 6 bases, with 23 bases sitting between them. CDR1 SGHNT and CDR2 YYREEE come from the germline V gene (reference sequence). The CDR3 extends over 15 amino acids. The CDR3, as DNA: TGTGCCACCCCCCTAGCGCCCGGAGGTGGGGATACGCAGTATTTT. Translating it yields CATPLAPGGGDTQYF.

The chain has TRBV7-9 and TRBJ1-2, with D hard to call. This CDR3 is 12 amino acids long. CDR1 and CDR2 (germline): SEHNR, FQNEAQ (reference sequence). V lost 11 bases, J lost 4 bases, and 14 bases lay in between. The CDR3 protein is CAHGEATYGYTF. For the CDR3, the DNA is TGTGCCCACGGAGAGGCAACCTATGGCTACACCTTC.

CDR3 region: CASSSASGGSNEQFF. CDR3 sequence (DNA): TGTGCCAGCAGTTCAGCTAGCGGGGGGAGCAATGAGCAGTTCTTC. This rearrangement joins TRBV6-5 to TRBJ2-1; 11 positions agree with TRBD2. CDR3 length equals 15 residues. J was trimmed by 6 bases and V by 4 bases; bases with no gene match: 5. Per germline, CDR1 MNHEY and CDR2 SVGAGI.

The chain employs TRBV5-4 and TRBJ1-5; possibly TRBD1 for D (5 bases). The CDR3 runs 16 residues. Germline V lookup: CDR1 SGHNT, CDR2 YYREEE (reference sequence). Trimming left V 0 bases short and J 4 bases short, with 14 bases between. CDR3: CASSLGGTAVNQPQHF. The CDR3 nucleotides are TGTGCCAGCAGCTTGGGCGGGACCGCAGTTAATCAGCCCCAGCATTTT. The full variable domain, with the rest looked up from reference TRBV5-4 and TRBJ1-5, is ETGVTQSPTHLIKTRGQQVTLRCSSQSGHNTVSWYQQALGQGPQFIFQYYREEENGRGNFPPRFSGLQFPNYSSELNVNALELDDSALYLCASSLGGTAVNQPQHFGDGTRLSIL.

CDR3 sequence: CASTSSGTETQYF. The DNA of the CDR3 is TGTGCCAGCACCTCGAGCGGGACAGAGACCCAGTACTTC. The genes are TRBV28 and TRBJ2-5; 7 bases line up with TRBD2. CDR1 is MDHEN, CDR2 SYDVKM, per germline. Unmatched junction bases numbered 6, after V lost 7 bases and J lost 4 bases. This CDR3 is built from 13 residues.

Only one count was recorded for this clone. J is TRBJ1-5 and V is TRBV7-2; D not certain. The V end was cut by 3 bases, the J end by 1 base, with 7 bases between. Germline loops: CDR1 SGHTA, CDR2 FQGNSA. The CDR3 loop spans 14 amino acids. DNA of the CDR3: TGTGCCAGCAGCTTGAGGCAGAGCAATCAGCCCCAGCATTTT. As protein: CASSLRQSNQPQHF.

This clone was counted once. CDR3 region: CASRSLAGAGETQYF. For the CDR3, the DNA is TGCGCCAGCAGAAGTCTAGCGGGGGCGGGGGAGACCCAGTACTTC. The chain uses TRBV5-1 and TRBJ2-5, with 10 bases that match TRBD2. Trimming took 5 bases from V and 5 from J; bases not matched to a gene: 9. The V gene's germline CDR1 is SGHRS and CDR2 YFSETQ. This CDR3 region has 15 residues.

The chain recombines TRBV19 with TRBJ2-3; TRBD1 is a possible D gene (5 bases). CDR1 and CDR2 from the germline V gene are LNHDA and SQIVND (reference sequence). The CDR3 consists of 12 residues. Trimming took off 8 bases at V and 3 bases at J, with 9 bases between the two ends. The CDR3, as DNA: TGTGCCAGTCGGCAGGGTACAGATACGCAGTATTTT. Translated, it gives CASRQGTDTQYF.

V and J are TRBV19 and TRBJ2-1; 11 bases match TRBD2. CDR1 and CDR2 (germline): LNHDA, SQIVND (reference sequence). With V trimmed by 5 bases and J by 9 bases, 12 bases remained unmatched. CDR3 size: 16 residues. Here the CDR3 DNA reads TGTGCCAGTAGTTACATAGCGGGAGGGCCTTCGGGTGAGCAGTTCTTC. Its protein product is CASSYIAGGPSGEQFF.

The J gene is TRBJ2-5, the V gene TRBV5-1, with 11 bases lining up with TRBD2. The ends lost 4 bases at V and 7 bases at J; junction bases unmatched: 9. Per the germline V gene, CDR1 is SGHRS and CDR2 is YFSETQ. The CDR3 extends over 15 amino acids. The CDR3, as DNA: TGCGCCAGCAGCGCCGTAGCGGGAGGGCCTACGACCCAGTACTTC. Its translation: CASSAVAGGPTTQYF.

The count of this clone is one. V is TRBV14 and J is TRBJ1-6; 8 bases are shared with TRBD1. Looked up from germline, CDR1 is SGHDN and CDR2 is FVKESK. The CDR3 runs 14 residues. V dropped 6 bases and J dropped 6; count of bases not matched to a gene: 4. CDR3 nucleotide sequence: TGTGCCAGCAGTCCTGACAGGGGTAATTCACCCCTCCACTTT. Amino acid sequence: CASSPDRGNSPLHF.

The V call is TRBV6-1, the J call TRBJ2-1, with a weak D call TRBD2 (6 bases). Per germline, CDR1 MNHNS and CDR2 SASEGT. V was cut by 3 bases and J by 9 bases, with 12 bases left in between. The CDR3 covers 13 residues. CDR3 nucleotides: TGTGCCAGCAGTGAGGCTAGCGATGGTGAGCAGTTCTTC. Translated, it gives CASSEASDGEQFF.

This chain uses TRBV6-5 with TRBJ1-2; TRBD1 is a possible D gene (6 bases). Trimming shortened V by 0 bases and J by 4 bases, and 6 bases separated the two germline ends. CDR3 size: 13 residues. The germline V gene has CDR1 MNHEY and CDR2 SVGAGI. This chain's CDR3 is CASSYSDSYGYTF. The CDR3 DNA sequence: TGTGCCAGCAGTTACTCGGACAGCTATGGCTACACCTTC.

The V call is TRBV5-4, the J call TRBJ1-6; D remains ambiguous. Germline V CDR1 and CDR2: SGHNT, YYREEE (reference sequence). The CDR3 totals 15 residues. V was shortened by 4 bases and J by 6 bases, with 14 bases between the two germline ends. DNA of the CDR3: TGTGCCAGCAGCCTTCTTCATTTGAGTAATTCACCCCTCCACTTT. Protein product: CASSLLHLSNSPLHF.

The chain has TRBV7-3 and TRBJ2-1, with 12 bases identical to TRBD2. V was pared by 4 bases and J by 8 bases, with 6 bases of the junction left unmatched. Germline loops: CDR1 SGHTA, CDR2 FQGTGA. This CDR3 spans 15 amino acids. In nucleotides, the CDR3 is TGTGCCAGCAGCTACCTAGCGGGGGGGACGGATGAGCAGTTCTTC. Amino acid sequence: CASSYLAGGTDEQFF.

The chain links TRBV7-2 to TRBJ2-7, with 12 bases fitting TRBD2. Germline assignment: CDR1 SGHTA and CDR2 FQGNSA. Trimming at V came to 5 bases and at J to 6 bases, leaving 8 bases not matched to a gene. The CDR3 is made up of 15 amino acids. The CDR3 DNA reads as TGTGCCAGCAGCGGATCTAGCGGGGGGGCTTCCGAGCAGTACTTC. It encodes CASSGSSGGASEQYF.

The V call is TRBV19, the J call TRBJ1-4; possible D gene TRBD1, 6 bases. The CDR3 length is 14 residues. The V and J ends lost 5 bases and 4 bases respectively, with 11 bases between them. CDR1 is LNHDA, CDR2 SQIVND, per germline (reference sequence). The CDR3 region is CASSLDRINEKLFF. The CDR3 DNA follows: TGTGCCAGTAGTCTGGACAGAATTAATGAAAAACTGTTTTTT.

The rearrangement joins TRBV10-1 to TRBJ2-3; a weak D match, TRBD2 (6 bases). V lost 7 bases and J 7 bases, leaving 27 bases between the germline ends. Germline V gene sequence: CDR1 WNHNN, CDR2 SYGVQD (reference sequence). The CDR3 totals 17 residues. CDR3 amino acids: CASTAHTTRSYRYTQYF. The CDR3 nucleotides read TGCGCCAGCACGGCCCATACGACTAGATCATACAGATATACGCAGTATTTT.

The chain employs TRBV7-2 and TRBJ2-7; possibly TRBD2 for D (6 bases). Germline CDR1 and CDR2: SGHTA and FQGNSA. Trimming took off 6 bases at V and 2 bases at J, with 26 bases between the two ends. The CDR3 length is 18 residues. The CDR3 nucleotides are TGTGCCAGCAGTTTGGGACTCAGTTTGGAGGATTTGGCCTACGAGCAGTACTTC. This sequence encodes CASSLGLSLEDLAYEQYF.

The chain uses TRBV30 and TRBJ1-2; 7 nucleotides match TRBD1. CDR1 is GTSNPN, CDR2 SVGIG, per germline (reference sequence). The CDR3 runs 13 residues. The V and J ends lost 2 bases and 6 bases, in that order; junction bases with no gene match: 6. The CDR3 loop reads CAWSKGARNGYTF. CDR3 nucleotides: TGTGCCTGGAGTAAGGGGGCGCGAAATGGCTACACCTTC.

The chain joins TRBV19 to TRBJ2-3; D gene uncertain. Trimming stripped 6 bases from V and 6 bases from J, with 13 bases between. The CDR3 covers 13 residues. Germline assignment: CDR1 LNHDA and CDR2 SQIVND (reference sequence). The CDR3: CASRPSPQDTQYF. CDR3 DNA: TGTGCCAGTAGGCCATCCCCGCAGGATACGCAGTATTTT.

V is TRBV19 and J is TRBJ2-1, with 13 bases lining up with TRBD2. The trim removed 1 base at V and 0 bases at J, leaving 12 bases unmatched. Germline CDR1 LNHDA, CDR2 SQIVND (reference sequence). The CDR3 length is 21 residues. CDR3 protein: CASSIAPPGLAGISSYNEQFF. The CDR3, as DNA: TGTGCCAGTAGTATAGCCCCCCCGGGACTAGCGGGAATCAGCTCCTACAATGAGCAGTTCTTC.

This rearrangement joins TRBV7-2 to TRBJ2-1, with 12 bases lining up with TRBD2. The germline CDR1 and CDR2 sequences are SGHTA and FQGNSA. Trimming at V came to 4 bases and at J to 9 bases, leaving 7 bases not matched to a gene. The CDR3 has 15 residues. The CDR3 protein is CASSSTSGGNGEQFF. The DNA for the CDR3 is TGTGCCAGCAGCTCGACTAGCGGGGGAAACGGTGAGCAGTTCTTC.

The rearrangement uses TRBV6-4 and TRBJ2-3; D unclear. The CDR3 runs to 13 residues. Trimming shortened V by 2 bases and J by 5 bases, and 8 bases separated the two germline ends. Per the germline V gene, CDR1 is MRHNA and CDR2 is SNTAGT. This chain's CDR3 is CASSDTILDTQYF. The DNA of the CDR3 is TGTGCCAGCAGTGACACAATTTTAGATACGCAGTATTTT.

The gene calls are TRBV28 and TRBJ2-5, with TRBD2 as a possible D gene (5 bases). Germline assignment: CDR1 MDHEN and CDR2 SYDVKM. The CDR3 spans 14 residues. Trimming took off 5 bases at V and 8 bases at J, with 18 bases between the two ends. The CDR3 loop is CASSPYLGGETQYF. In DNA, the CDR3 is TGTGCCAGCAGTCCCTACCTAGGAGGAGAAACCCAGTACTTC.

Points on this clone: The junction and the germline gene differ at one end; a read error may be behind it. The V call is TRBV6-6, the J call TRBJ1-1; D perhaps matches TRBD1 (6 bases). The CDR3 length is 15 residues. Germline V gene lookup returns CDR1 MNHNY and CDR2 SVGAGI (reference sequence). CDR3 in amino acids: CASSYRGIWNTKAFF. CDR3 coding DNA: TGTGCCAGCAGTTACAGGGGGATATGGAACACTAAAGCTTTCTTT.